This is a list of T cell receptor beta chains from one sample in a study of blood T cell repertoires in COVID-19. Using immunoSEQ multiplex PCR, the repertoire was profiled, and TCRdb retains in-frame clones only, with some absent. The sample records a few hundred thousand clones, about 87% being singletons. What was sequenced was PBMCs or T cells enriched from blood (not recorded which). The receptors were sampled from a middle-aged man in a cohort exposed to, infected with or recovered from COVID-19 (not recorded which). CDR3s leave out the opening cysteine and the closing phenylalanine or tryptophan. The order of the fields is J gene, V gene, D gene, CDR3 protein. A D gene is named only where the DNA matches it firmly.

j_call: TRBJ1-2
v_call: TRBV7-2
d_call: NA
cdr3_aa: ASSSDRTRGYT

j_call: TRBJ2-7
v_call: TRBV5-1
d_call: TRBD1
cdr3_aa: ASSWGQGVSYEQY

j_call: TRBJ1-3
v_call: TRBV7-9
d_call: NA
cdr3_aa: ASSLRETAGNTIY

j_call: TRBJ1-3
v_call: TRBV4-1
d_call: NA
cdr3_aa: ASSQAGRNTIY

j_call: TRBJ2-2
v_call: TRBV28
d_call: TRBD2
cdr3_aa: ASSPGGRYTGELF

j_call: TRBJ2-7
v_call: TRBV6-5
d_call: NA
cdr3_aa: ASRFQGDGSYEQY

j_call: TRBJ2-1
v_call: TRBV11-2
d_call: TRBD2
cdr3_aa: ASSLERLAGGGNYNEQF

j_call: TRBJ1-1
v_call: TRBV7-2
d_call: NA
cdr3_aa: ASSPIGQAYTEAF

j_call: TRBJ2-1
v_call: TRBV7-7
d_call: TRBD2
cdr3_aa: ASTMGGLAGVNYYNEQF

j_call: TRBJ1-1
v_call: TRBV5-1
d_call: NA
cdr3_aa: ASSLAVQVGEAF

j_call: TRBJ2-3
v_call: TRBV6-5
d_call: NA
cdr3_aa: ASSYRLASDTQY

j_call: TRBJ2-7
v_call: TRBV19
d_call: TRBD1
cdr3_aa: ASKLTQGAYEQY

j_call: TRBJ2-3
v_call: TRBV15
d_call: TRBD2
cdr3_aa: ATSRLRYSGRATDTQY

j_call: TRBJ1-5
v_call: TRBV3-1/TRBV3-2
d_call: TRBD1
cdr3_aa: ASSQQGGQPQH

j_call: TRBJ2-7
v_call: TRBV30
d_call: TRBD1
cdr3_aa: ARGTGKGVQY

j_call: TRBJ1-5
v_call: TRBV28
d_call: NA
cdr3_aa: ASHRGQPQH

j_call: TRBJ1-6
v_call: TRBV5-1
d_call: NA
cdr3_aa: ASCIQGNNSPLH

j_call: TRBJ2-5
v_call: TRBV7-9
d_call: TRBD2
cdr3_aa: ASSPPGGIATQY

j_call: TRBJ1-2
v_call: TRBV2
d_call: TRBD1
cdr3_aa: ASSPDRFDGYT

j_call: TRBJ2-1
v_call: TRBV7-9
d_call: TRBD2
cdr3_aa: ASSLGGLAGSSYNEQF

j_call: TRBJ1-5
v_call: TRBV2
d_call: TRBD1
cdr3_aa: ASSLTGFRSNQPQH

j_call: TRBJ1-1
v_call: TRBV28
d_call: NA
cdr3_aa: ASSLSVTEAF

j_call: TRBJ2-1
v_call: TRBV11-1
d_call: TRBD2
cdr3_aa: ASTWTSGSYEQF

j_call: TRBJ2-1
v_call: TRBV3-1/TRBV3-2
d_call: TRBD2
cdr3_aa: ASSRRTSGLISVNNEQF

j_call: TRBJ2-1
v_call: TRBV7-6
d_call: NA
cdr3_aa: ASSLAGGYNEQF

j_call: TRBJ1-5
v_call: TRBV18
d_call: TRBD1
cdr3_aa: ASSQSTGIDNQPQH

j_call: TRBJ1-1
v_call: TRBV3-1/TRBV3-2
d_call: NA
cdr3_aa: ASTQGQMNTEAF

j_call: TRBJ1-2
v_call: TRBV27
d_call: NA
cdr3_aa: ASLADGGVGYT

j_call: TRBJ1-5
v_call: TRBV19
d_call: NA
cdr3_aa: ASSMGAFNQPQH

j_call: TRBJ1-3
v_call: TRBV7-7
d_call: NA
cdr3_aa: ASSRSQGNTIY

j_call: TRBJ1-1
v_call: TRBV14
d_call: TRBD1
cdr3_aa: ASSQPGQGANTEAF

j_call: TRBJ2-1
v_call: TRBV7-9
d_call: NA
cdr3_aa: ASSWYRASSYNEQF

j_call: TRBJ2-5
v_call: TRBV7-8
d_call: TRBD2
cdr3_aa: ASSPYGAGLAGAETQY

j_call: TRBJ2-1
v_call: TRBV2
d_call: NA
cdr3_aa: ASSGPGTRQF

j_call: TRBJ2-5
v_call: TRBV5-6
d_call: NA
cdr3_aa: ASSLMRSEETQY

j_call: TRBJ2-1
v_call: TRBV3-1/TRBV3-2
d_call: TRBD2
cdr3_aa: ASSQGLILAGDNEQF

j_call: TRBJ1-3
v_call: TRBV5-6
d_call: TRBD1
cdr3_aa: ASSFGTGNFHSGNTIY

j_call: TRBJ2-1
v_call: TRBV10-1
d_call: NA
cdr3_aa: ASSESGRSSYNEQF

j_call: TRBJ1-3
v_call: TRBV6-5
d_call: NA
cdr3_aa: AIRPNEISGNTIY

j_call: TRBJ1-6
v_call: TRBV5-5
d_call: TRBD1
cdr3_aa: ASSPGQIYNSPLH

j_call: TRBJ2-1
v_call: TRBV11-3
d_call: TRBD2
cdr3_aa: ASSLGASGSYNEQF

j_call: TRBJ1-1
v_call: TRBV6-5
d_call: NA
cdr3_aa: ASRGGSWGTEAF